The sequence of this T cell receptor beta chain was determined in a study of blood T cell repertoires in COVID-19. Germline V gene sequence: CDR1 SGHRS, CDR2 YFSETQ. Trimming pared 3 bases from V and 4 bases from J, leaving 19 bases between. The CDR3 extends over 17 amino acids. In the original analysis: Amplification with reference gene primers provided the estimates of nucleated cell counts. Data came from immunoSEQ multiplex PCR; TCRdb stores just in-frame clones and leaves some out. That table is the source of V, J and clone size, and D and trimming were worked out from the DNA. The table includes around 270,000 clones, roughly 80% detected once.

What was sequenced was peripheral blood. This chain links TRBV5-1 with TRBJ1-4; no firm D call. The source of this sequence is a person between 65 and 79 years old with COVID-19, enrolled during active disease. CDR3 loop: CASSSGRIASGNEKLFF. The CDR3 region has the DNA TGCGCCAGCAGCTCCGGTAGGATAGCCTCGGGTAATGAAAAACTGTTTTTT.